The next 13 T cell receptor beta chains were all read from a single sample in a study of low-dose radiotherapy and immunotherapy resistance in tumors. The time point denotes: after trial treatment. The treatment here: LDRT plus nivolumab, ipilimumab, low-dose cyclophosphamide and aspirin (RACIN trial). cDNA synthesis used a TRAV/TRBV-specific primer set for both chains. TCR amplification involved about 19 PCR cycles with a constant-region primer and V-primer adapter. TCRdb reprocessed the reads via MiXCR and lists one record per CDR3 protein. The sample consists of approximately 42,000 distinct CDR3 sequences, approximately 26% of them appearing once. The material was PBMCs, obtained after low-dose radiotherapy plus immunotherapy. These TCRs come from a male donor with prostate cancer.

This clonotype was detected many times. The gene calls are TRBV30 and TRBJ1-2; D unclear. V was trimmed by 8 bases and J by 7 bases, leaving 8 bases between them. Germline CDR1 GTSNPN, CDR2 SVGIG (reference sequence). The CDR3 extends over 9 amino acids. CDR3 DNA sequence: TGTGCCCTAGAGCCTGGCTACACCTTC. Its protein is CALEPGYTF.

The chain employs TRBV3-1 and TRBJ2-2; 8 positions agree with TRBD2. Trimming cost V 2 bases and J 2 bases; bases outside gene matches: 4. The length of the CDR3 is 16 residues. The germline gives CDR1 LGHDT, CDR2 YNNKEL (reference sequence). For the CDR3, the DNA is TGTGCCAGCAGCCAACCACTAGCGGCCAACACCGGGGAGCTGTTTTTT. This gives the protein CASSQPLAANTGELFF.

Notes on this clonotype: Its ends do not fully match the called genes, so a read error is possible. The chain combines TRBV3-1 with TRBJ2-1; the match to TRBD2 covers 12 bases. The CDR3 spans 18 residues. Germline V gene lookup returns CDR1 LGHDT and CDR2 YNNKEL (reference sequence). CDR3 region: CASSPTSGTSGPALEQLF. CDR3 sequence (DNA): TGTGCCAGCAGTCCCACCTCCGGGACTAGCGGGCCGGCGTTGGAGCAGCTCTTC.

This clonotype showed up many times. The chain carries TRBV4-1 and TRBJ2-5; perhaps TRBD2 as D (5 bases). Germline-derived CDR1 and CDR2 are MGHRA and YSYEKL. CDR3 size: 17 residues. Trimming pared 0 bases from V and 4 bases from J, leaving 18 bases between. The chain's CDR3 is CASSQETSTFGGETQYF. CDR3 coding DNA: TGCGCCAGCAGCCAAGAGACAAGTACCTTCGGAGGAGAGACCCAGTACTTC.

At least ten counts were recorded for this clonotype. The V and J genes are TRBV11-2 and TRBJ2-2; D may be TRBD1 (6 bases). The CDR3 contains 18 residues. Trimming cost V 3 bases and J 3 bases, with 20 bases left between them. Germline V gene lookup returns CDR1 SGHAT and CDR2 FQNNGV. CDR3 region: CASSLGTTKTRDTGELFF. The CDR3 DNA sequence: TGTGCCAGCAGCTTGGGGACAACTAAAACTCGGGACACCGGGGAGCTGTTTTTT.

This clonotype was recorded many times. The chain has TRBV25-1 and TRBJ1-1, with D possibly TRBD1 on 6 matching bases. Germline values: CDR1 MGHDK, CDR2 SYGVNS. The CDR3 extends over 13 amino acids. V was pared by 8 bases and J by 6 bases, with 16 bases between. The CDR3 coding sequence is TGTGCCAGCCGAATACAGGGAAGGGCTGAAGCTTTCTTT. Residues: CASRIQGRAEAFF.

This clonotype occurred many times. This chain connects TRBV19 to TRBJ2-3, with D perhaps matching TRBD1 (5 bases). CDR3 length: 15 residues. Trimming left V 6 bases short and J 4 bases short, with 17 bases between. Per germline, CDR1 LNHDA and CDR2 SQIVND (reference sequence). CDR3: CASRPGGAGPDTQYF. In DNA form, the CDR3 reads TGTGCCAGTAGGCCCGGTGGGGCAGGGCCAGATACGCAGTATTTT.

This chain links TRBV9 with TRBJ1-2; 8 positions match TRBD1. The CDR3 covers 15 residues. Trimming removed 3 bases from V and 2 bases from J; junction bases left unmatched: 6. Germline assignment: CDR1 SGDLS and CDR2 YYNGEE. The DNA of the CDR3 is TGTGCCAGCAGCGGTGACAGGGGTAAAAACTATGGCTACACCTTC. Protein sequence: CASSGDRGKNYGYTF.

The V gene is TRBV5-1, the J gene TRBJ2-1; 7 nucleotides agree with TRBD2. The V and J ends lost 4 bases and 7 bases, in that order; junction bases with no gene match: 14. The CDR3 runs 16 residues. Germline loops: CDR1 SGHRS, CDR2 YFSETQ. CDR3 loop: CASSQELAGRANEQFF. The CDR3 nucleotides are TGCGCCAGCAGCCAAGAGTTAGCGGGCCGGGCAAATGAGCAGTTCTTC.

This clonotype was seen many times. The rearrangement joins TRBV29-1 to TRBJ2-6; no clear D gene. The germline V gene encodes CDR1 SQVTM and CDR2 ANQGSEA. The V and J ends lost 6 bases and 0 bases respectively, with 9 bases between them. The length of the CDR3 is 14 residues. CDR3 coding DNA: TGCAGCGTGGCGATGGACTCTGGGGCCAACGTCCTGACTTTC. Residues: CSVAMDSGANVLTF.

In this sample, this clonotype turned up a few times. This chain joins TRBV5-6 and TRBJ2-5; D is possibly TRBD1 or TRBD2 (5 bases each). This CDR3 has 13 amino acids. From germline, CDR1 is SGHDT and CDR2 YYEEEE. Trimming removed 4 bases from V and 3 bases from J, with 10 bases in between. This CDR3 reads CASSLWGKETQYF. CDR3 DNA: TGTGCCAGCAGCCTATGGGGGAAAGAGACCCAGTACTTC.

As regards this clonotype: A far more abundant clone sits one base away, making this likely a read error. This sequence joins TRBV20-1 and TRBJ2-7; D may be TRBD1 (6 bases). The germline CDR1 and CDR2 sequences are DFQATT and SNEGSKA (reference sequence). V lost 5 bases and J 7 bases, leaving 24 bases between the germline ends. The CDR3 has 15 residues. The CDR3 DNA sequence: TGCAGTGCTCCGAGCCAGGGGCTTAAGTACAATGAGCAGTACTTC. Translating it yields CSAPSQGLKYNEQYF.

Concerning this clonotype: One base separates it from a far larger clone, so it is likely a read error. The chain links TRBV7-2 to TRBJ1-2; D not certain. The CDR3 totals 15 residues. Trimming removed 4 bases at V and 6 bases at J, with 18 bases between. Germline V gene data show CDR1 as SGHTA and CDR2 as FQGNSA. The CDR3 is CASSSPAQKSHGYTF. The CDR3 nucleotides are TGTGCCAGCAGCTCCCCGGCACAGAAATCCCATGGCTACACCTTC.